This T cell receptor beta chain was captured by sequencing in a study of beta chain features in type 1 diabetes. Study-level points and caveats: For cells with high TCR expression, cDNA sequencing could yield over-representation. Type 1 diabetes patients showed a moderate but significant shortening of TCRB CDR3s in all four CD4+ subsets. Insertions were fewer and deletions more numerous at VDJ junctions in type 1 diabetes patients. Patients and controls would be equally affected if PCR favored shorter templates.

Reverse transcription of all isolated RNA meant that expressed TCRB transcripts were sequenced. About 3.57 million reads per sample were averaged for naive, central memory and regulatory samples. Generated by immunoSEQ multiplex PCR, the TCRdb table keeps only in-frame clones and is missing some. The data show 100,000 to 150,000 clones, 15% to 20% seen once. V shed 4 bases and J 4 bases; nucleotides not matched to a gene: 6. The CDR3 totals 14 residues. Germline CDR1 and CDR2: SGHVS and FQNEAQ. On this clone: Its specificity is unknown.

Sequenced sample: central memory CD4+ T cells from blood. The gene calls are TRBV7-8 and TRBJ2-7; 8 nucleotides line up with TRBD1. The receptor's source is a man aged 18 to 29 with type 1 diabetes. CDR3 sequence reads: CASSYGTGHYEQYF. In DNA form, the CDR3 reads TGTGCCAGCAGCTACGGGACAGGACATTACGAGCAGTACTTC. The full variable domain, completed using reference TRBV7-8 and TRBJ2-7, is GAGVSQSPRYKVAKRGQDVALRCDPISGHVSLFWYQQALGQGPEFLTYFQNEAQLDKSGLPSDRFFAERPEGSVSTLKIQRTQQEDSAVYLCASSYGTGHYEQYFGPGTRLTVT.